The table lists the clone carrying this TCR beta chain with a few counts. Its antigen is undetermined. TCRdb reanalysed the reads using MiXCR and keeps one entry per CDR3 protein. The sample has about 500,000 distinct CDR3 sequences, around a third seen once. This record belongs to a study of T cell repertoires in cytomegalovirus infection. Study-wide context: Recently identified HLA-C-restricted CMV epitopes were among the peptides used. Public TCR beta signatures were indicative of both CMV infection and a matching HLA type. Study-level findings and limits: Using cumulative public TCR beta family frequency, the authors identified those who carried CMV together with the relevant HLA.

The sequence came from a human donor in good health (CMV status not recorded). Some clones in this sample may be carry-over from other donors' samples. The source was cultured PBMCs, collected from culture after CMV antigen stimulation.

The CDR3 DNA follows: TGTGCCAGCAGCTTAATAGGTCCGTCGAGTGATACGCAGTATTTT. Protein: CASSLIGPSSDTQYF. The rearrangement joins TRBV11-3 to TRBJ2-3, with no clear D. Germline CDR1 reads SGHNT; CDR2 reads YENEEA. Trimming left V 2 bases short and J 6 bases short, with 15 bases between. This CDR3 is built from 15 residues.